These 5 T cell receptor beta chains originate from one sample sequenced in a study of blood T cell repertoires in COVID-19. The table came from immunoSEQ multiplex PCR; TCRdb's copy has only in-frame clones and leaves some out. In the table there are nearly 35,000 clones, 85% to 95% of which are singletons. Sequenced sample: peripheral blood. These receptors were obtained from a human donor in a cohort sampled during active COVID-19.

The genes are TRBV19 and TRBJ2-1; TRBD2 matches at 12 bases. The V segment lost 6 bases and the J segment 8 bases; nucleotides outside the gene matches: 11. The CDR3 has 16 amino acids. Germline V CDR1 and CDR2: LNHDA, SQIVND (reference sequence). CDR3: CASRTTSGRLGDEQFF. The CDR3, as DNA: TGTGCCAGTAGAACTACTAGCGGGAGGTTAGGGGATGAGCAGTTCTTC.

The chain joins TRBV25-1 to TRBJ1-1; perhaps TRBD1 as D (5 bases). CDR1 MGHDK and CDR2 SYGVNS come from the germline V gene. The CDR3 length is 14 residues. V lost 3 bases and J 0 bases, leaving 8 bases between the germline ends. Here the CDR3 DNA reads TGTGCCAGCAGTGAGTGGGGCATGAACACTGAAGCTTTCTTT. It translates to CASSEWGMNTEAFF.

This chain connects TRBV28 to TRBJ2-2; D is unclear. The CDR3 runs 15 residues. The V end was cut by 3 bases, the J end by 0 bases, with 8 bases between. Per germline, CDR1 MDHEN and CDR2 SYDVKM. CDR3 region: CASSFEVTNTGELFF. The CDR3 DNA follows: TGTGCCAGCAGTTTTGAGGTAACGAACACCGGGGAGCTGTTTTTT.

V and J are TRBV4-2 and TRBJ1-1; 9 positions agree with TRBD1. This CDR3 region has 15 residues. The J segment lost 4 bases and the V segment lost 0 bases, leaving 3 bases of the junction unmatched. Germline loops: CDR1 LGHNA, CDR2 YNFKEQ. The CDR3 DNA reads TGTGCCAGCAGCCAAGAGGACAGGGGAGGCACTGAAGCTTTCTTT. Residues: CASSQEDRGGTEAFF.

The chain recombines TRBV6-5 with TRBJ1-1, with 10 bases identical to TRBD1. V trimming: 2 bases; J trimming: 4 bases; junction bases outside the gene matches: 4. This CDR3 is 15 amino acids long. CDR1 and CDR2 from the germline V gene are MNHEY and SVGAGI. CDR3 region: CASSYRQGAGTEAFF. CDR3 nucleotide sequence: TGTGCCAGCAGTTACAGACAGGGGGCGGGCACTGAAGCTTTCTTT.